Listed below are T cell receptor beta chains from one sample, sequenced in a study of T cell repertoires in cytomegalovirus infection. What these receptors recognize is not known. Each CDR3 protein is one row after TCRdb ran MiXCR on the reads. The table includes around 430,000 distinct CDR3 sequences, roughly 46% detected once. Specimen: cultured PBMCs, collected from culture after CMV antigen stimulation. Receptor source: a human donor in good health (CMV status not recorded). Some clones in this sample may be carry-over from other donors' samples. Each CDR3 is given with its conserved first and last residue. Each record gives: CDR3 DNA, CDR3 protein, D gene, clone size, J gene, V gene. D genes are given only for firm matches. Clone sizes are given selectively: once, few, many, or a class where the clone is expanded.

CDR3nt: TGTGCCAGCAGCCAAGACCCAGGTCAGCCCCAGCATTTT
CDR3aa: CASSQDPGQPQHF
d_gene: .
abundance: few
j_gene: TRBJ1-5
v_gene: TRBV3-1

CDR3nt: TGTGCCAGCAGCCCCCCAGGACTAGCGGGAGTCAATGAGCAGTTCTTC
CDR3aa: CASSPPGLAGVNEQFF
d_gene: TRBD2
abundance: .
j_gene: TRBJ2-1
v_gene: TRBV7-9

CDR3nt: TGTGCCATCAGTTCGGGACAGGGCCCGAGTGAAGCTTTCTTT
CDR3aa: CAISSGQGPSEAFF
d_gene: TRBD1
abundance: .
j_gene: TRBJ1-1
v_gene: TRBV10-3

CDR3nt: TGTGCCAGCAGGGGCCCTGGAGAGACCCAGTACTTC
CDR3aa: CASRGPGETQYF
d_gene: .
abundance: .
j_gene: TRBJ2-5
v_gene: TRBV7-2

CDR3nt: TGTGCCAGCTCAACGACTAGCGGGAGGGCCGGAGGAGATACGCAGTATTTT
CDR3aa: CASSTTSGRAGGDTQYF
d_gene: TRBD2
abundance: .
j_gene: TRBJ2-3
v_gene: TRBV18

CDR3nt: TGCGCCAGCAGCCAAGTTGGGGAGCCTTACAATGAGCAGTTCTTC
CDR3aa: CASSQVGEPYNEQFF
d_gene: .
abundance: .
j_gene: TRBJ2-1
v_gene: TRBV4-1

CDR3nt: TGTGCCAGCAGCTTGGACCTAGCGGGATCGGTGACAGATACGCAGTATTTT
CDR3aa: CASSLDLAGSVTDTQYF
d_gene: TRBD2
abundance: few
j_gene: TRBJ2-3
v_gene: TRBV5-4

CDR3nt: TGTGCCAGCAGGGTTCCTAGCGGGGGGACTTCCTACAATGAGCAGTTCTTC
CDR3aa: CASRVPSGGTSYNEQFF
d_gene: TRBD2
abundance: .
j_gene: TRBJ2-1
v_gene: TRBV6-1

CDR3nt: TGTGCCAGCAGTGAATCTTCCTGGGCCCTCGGGGTTGAGCAGTTCTTC
CDR3aa: CASSESSWALGVEQFF
d_gene: .
abundance: .
j_gene: TRBJ2-1
v_gene: TRBV25-1

CDR3nt: TGTGCCTGGAGTAGGAACGACAATCAGCCCCAGCATTTT
CDR3aa: CAWSRNDNQPQHF
d_gene: .
abundance: .
j_gene: TRBJ1-5
v_gene: TRBV30

CDR3nt: TGTGCCAGTAGTAGGACTAGCGTGATTGCGGAGCAGTTCTTC
CDR3aa: CASSRTSVIAEQFF
d_gene: TRBD2
abundance: .
j_gene: TRBJ2-1
v_gene: TRBV19

CDR3nt: TGTGCCAGCAGCTTAGGTTACAGGGGGAGAAATCAGCCCCAGCATTTT
CDR3aa: CASSLGYRGRNQPQHF
d_gene: TRBD1
abundance: few
j_gene: TRBJ1-5
v_gene: TRBV7-8

CDR3nt: TGTGCCAGCATCTCGTCGGCCCCGGACGAGCAGTACTTC
CDR3aa: CASISSAPDEQYF
d_gene: .
abundance: .
j_gene: TRBJ2-7
v_gene: TRBV12-3/TRBV12-4

CDR3nt: TGCGCCAGCAGCTATCGGACCTTCTCTGGAAACACCATATATTTT
CDR3aa: CASSYRTFSGNTIYF
d_gene: .
abundance: .
j_gene: TRBJ1-3
v_gene: TRBV4-1

CDR3nt: TGTGCCAGTAGTAAACGACAGGGGGCAGCCTACGAGCAGTACTTC
CDR3aa: CASSKRQGAAYEQYF
d_gene: TRBD1
abundance: .
j_gene: TRBJ2-7
v_gene: TRBV19

CDR3nt: TGTGCCAGCAGTACAGCGTATAATGAAAAACTGTTTTTT
CDR3aa: CASSTAYNEKLFF
d_gene: .
abundance: .
j_gene: TRBJ1-4
v_gene: TRBV12-3/TRBV12-4

CDR3nt: TGTGCCAGCAGCTTGTCGGGGGACGAGCAGTACTTC
CDR3aa: CASSLSGDEQYF
d_gene: .
abundance: few
j_gene: TRBJ2-7
v_gene: TRBV7-9

CDR3nt: TGTGCCAGCAGCGCTAGACCGGCTTACAATGAGCAGTTCTTC
CDR3aa: CASSARPAYNEQFF
d_gene: .
abundance: .
j_gene: TRBJ2-1
v_gene: TRBV7-2

CDR3nt: TGTGCCAGCAGGGCCACTGGACAGACCTACGAGCAGTACTTC
CDR3aa: CASRATGQTYEQYF
d_gene: .
abundance: .
j_gene: TRBJ2-7
v_gene: TRBV5-6

CDR3nt: TGTGCCAGCAGCTTTGACGGGGACAATGAGCAGTTCTTC
CDR3aa: CASSFDGDNEQFF
d_gene: .
abundance: .
j_gene: TRBJ2-1
v_gene: TRBV27

CDR3nt: TGCAGTGCTCGGCTGCTTAACTATGGCTACACCTTC
CDR3aa: CSARLLNYGYTF
d_gene: .
abundance: .
j_gene: TRBJ1-2
v_gene: TRBV20-1

CDR3nt: TGTGCCAGCAGAACCTCGGGGACAGGAACGTGGGAGCAGTACTTC
CDR3aa: CASRTSGTGTWEQYF
d_gene: TRBD1
abundance: .
j_gene: TRBJ2-7
v_gene: TRBV7-9

CDR3nt: TGTGCCAGCAGCTTAGTAGCTATGGTTAACTATGGCTACACCTTC
CDR3aa: CASSLVAMVNYGYTF
d_gene: .
abundance: .
j_gene: TRBJ1-2
v_gene: TRBV7-2

CDR3nt: TGTGCCAGTAGTACGGAGTTAGGTGAAGCTTTCTTT
CDR3aa: CASSTELGEAFF
d_gene: .
abundance: few
j_gene: TRBJ1-1
v_gene: TRBV19

CDR3nt: TGTGCCACCAGTGAGGAGACCAACAATGAGCAGTTCTTC
CDR3aa: CATSEETNNEQFF
d_gene: .
abundance: .
j_gene: TRBJ2-1
v_gene: TRBV24-1

CDR3nt: TGTGCCAGCAGCTCGCTGACTAGGTCCTACAATGAGCAGTTCTTC
CDR3aa: CASSSLTRSYNEQFF
d_gene: .
abundance: few
j_gene: TRBJ2-1
v_gene: TRBV7-2

CDR3nt: TGTGCCATCTCTACCCGTCCCGACACTGAAGCTTTCTTT
CDR3aa: CAISTRPDTEAFF
d_gene: .
abundance: .
j_gene: TRBJ1-1
v_gene: TRBV10-3

CDR3nt: TGTGCCAGCAGCTCCCCAATGCCCTTCTATAATTCACCCCTCCACTTT
CDR3aa: CASSSPMPFYNSPLHF
d_gene: .
abundance: few
j_gene: TRBJ1-6
v_gene: TRBV7-2

CDR3nt: TGTGCCAGCAGCCATCCCGGCAACAGGGGGAGGACCTCCTACGAGCAGTACTTC
CDR3aa: CASSHPGNRGRTSYEQYF
d_gene: TRBD1
abundance: .
j_gene: TRBJ2-7
v_gene: TRBV14